The rows below give T cell receptor beta chains drawn from one sample of a study of blood T cell repertoires in COVID-19. Some clones are missing from TCRdb's copy, which holds only in-frame ones; the method was immunoSEQ multiplex PCR. This table holds 150,000 to 200,000 clones, about nine tenths found once. Sequences were obtained from peripheral blood. The receptors stem from a man aged 25-45 years with COVID-19, enrolled during active disease. Each CDR3 is given with its conserved first and last residue. The D gene is left open where the match is weak. Expanded clones get a size class; other rows say once, few or many, or leave the size out.

cdr3_aa: CASSLSAVPEAFF; cdr3_nt: TGTGCCAGCAGTCTATCGGCGGTCCCTGAAGCTTTCTTT; d_call: -; clone_size: -; j_call: TRBJ1-1; v_call: TRBV28
cdr3_aa: CASSLGFGAYEQYF; cdr3_nt: TGCGCCAGCAGCTTGGGATTCGGGGCCTACGAGCAGTACTTC; d_call: -; clone_size: -; j_call: TRBJ2-7; v_call: TRBV5-1
cdr3_aa: CATTRNRGGYTF; cdr3_nt: TGTGCCACCACCCGAAACAGAGGGGGCTACACCTTC; d_call: -; clone_size: once; j_call: TRBJ1-2; v_call: TRBV15
cdr3_aa: CASSVDRAPGGYTF; cdr3_nt: TGTGCCAGCAGCGTAGACAGGGCTCCCGGCGGCTACACCTTC; d_call: TRBD1; clone_size: -; j_call: TRBJ1-2; v_call: TRBV7-9
cdr3_aa: CAIKAGAYSNQPQHF; cdr3_nt: TGTGCCATCAAGGCAGGGGCGTATAGCAATCAGCCCCAGCATTTT; d_call: -; clone_size: -; j_call: TRBJ1-5; v_call: TRBV10-3
cdr3_aa: CASSPDYPPSYEQYF; cdr3_nt: TGTGCCAGCAGTCCAGACTATCCCCCTTCCTACGAGCAGTACTTC; d_call: -; clone_size: -; j_call: TRBJ2-7; v_call: TRBV25-1
cdr3_aa: CASSDIGVTGKYEQYF; cdr3_nt: TGTGCCAGCAGTGACATTGGGGTGACAGGGAAGTACGAGCAGTACTTC; d_call: TRBD1; clone_size: once; j_call: TRBJ2-7; v_call: TRBV2
cdr3_aa: CASLTRRGPTEAFF; cdr3_nt: TGTGCCAGCCTAACCCGCAGGGGGCCCACTGAAGCTTTCTTT; d_call: TRBD1; clone_size: few; j_call: TRBJ1-1; v_call: TRBV14
cdr3_aa: CASSYYWGERETQYF; cdr3_nt: TGTGCCAGCAGTTATTACTGGGGAGAGCGGGAGACCCAGTACTTC; d_call: -; clone_size: once; j_call: TRBJ2-5; v_call: TRBV6-5
cdr3_aa: CASSDVYGAWGYTF; cdr3_nt: TGTGCCAGCAGTGATGTGTATGGGGCTTGGGGCTACACCTTC; d_call: -; clone_size: -; j_call: TRBJ1-2; v_call: TRBV2
cdr3_aa: CASSPGNRVNTEAFF; cdr3_nt: TGTGCCAGCTCACCTGGGAACAGGGTGAACACTGAAGCTTTCTTT; d_call: -; clone_size: -; j_call: TRBJ1-1; v_call: TRBV18
cdr3_aa: CASSTYTGGAEAFF; cdr3_nt: TGTGCCAGCAGCACGTACACTGGAGGGGCTGAAGCTTTCTTT; d_call: -; clone_size: once; j_call: TRBJ1-1; v_call: TRBV7-3
cdr3_aa: CASSLTGEGTEAFF; cdr3_nt: TGTGCCAGTAGTCTGACAGGGGAGGGTACTGAAGCTTTCTTT; d_call: TRBD1; clone_size: -; j_call: TRBJ1-1; v_call: TRBV19
cdr3_aa: CAWNAAGGGGYTF; cdr3_nt: TGTGCCTGGAATGCGGCAGGGGGTGGCGGCTACACCTTC; d_call: TRBD1; clone_size: -; j_call: TRBJ1-2; v_call: TRBV30
cdr3_aa: CASSSQVEDTQYF; cdr3_nt: TGCGCCAGCAGCAGCCAGGTAGAAGATACGCAGTATTTT; d_call: -; clone_size: -; j_call: TRBJ2-3; v_call: TRBV5-1
cdr3_aa: CASSYSGQVNTEAFF; cdr3_nt: TGTGCCAGCAGTTACTCGGGACAGGTGAACACTGAAGCTTTCTTT; d_call: TRBD1; clone_size: -; j_call: TRBJ1-1; v_call: TRBV6-5
cdr3_aa: CASSLAGGPHGELFF; cdr3_nt: TGTGCCAGCAGCTTAGCGGGGGGGCCTCACGGGGAGCTGTTTTTT; d_call: -; clone_size: -; j_call: TRBJ2-2; v_call: TRBV7-2
cdr3_aa: CASSELGRLREKLFF; cdr3_nt: TGTGCCAGCAGTGAGCTGGGCCGTTTACGGGAAAAACTGTTTTTT; d_call: -; clone_size: -; j_call: TRBJ1-4; v_call: TRBV6-1
cdr3_aa: CASSTGTSTQNIQYF; cdr3_nt: TGTGCCAGCAGCACGGGGACTAGCACCCAAAACATTCAGTACTTC; d_call: TRBD2; clone_size: -; j_call: TRBJ2-4; v_call: TRBV5-5
cdr3_aa: CASSLPQGGYTF; cdr3_nt: TGTGCCAGCAGCTTGCCCCAGGGAGGCTACACCTTC; d_call: -; clone_size: -; j_call: TRBJ1-2; v_call: TRBV5-6
cdr3_aa: CATSGGGRNEQFF; cdr3_nt: TGTGCCACCAGTGGAGGGGGCAGGAATGAGCAGTTCTTC; d_call: TRBD1; clone_size: -; j_call: TRBJ2-1; v_call: TRBV24-1
cdr3_aa: CAISGVLSYEQYF; cdr3_nt: TGTGCCATCTCAGGGGTTCTCTCCTACGAGCAGTACTTC; d_call: -; clone_size: -; j_call: TRBJ2-7; v_call: TRBV2
cdr3_aa: CASSYRSLSYGYTF; cdr3_nt: TGTGCCAGCAGTTACAGGAGTCTTAGCTATGGCTACACCTTC; d_call: -; clone_size: -; j_call: TRBJ1-2; v_call: TRBV6-2/TRBV6-3
cdr3_aa: CASSLLAGGLYEQFF; cdr3_nt: TGTGCCAGCAGCTTATTAGCGGGAGGTTTGTATGAGCAGTTCTTC; d_call: TRBD2; clone_size: -; j_call: TRBJ2-1; v_call: TRBV11-2
cdr3_aa: CASSSSSYEQYF; cdr3_nt: TGTGCCAGTAGCTCGAGCTCCTACGAGCAGTACTTC; d_call: -; clone_size: -; j_call: TRBJ2-7; v_call: TRBV19
cdr3_aa: CASSSGVRTEAFF; cdr3_nt: TGTGCCAGCAGCTCAGGGGTCCGGACTGAAGCTTTCTTT; d_call: -; clone_size: -; j_call: TRBJ1-1; v_call: TRBV7-2
cdr3_aa: CASRYGQLPNYGYTF; cdr3_nt: TGTGCCAGCAGATATGGACAGCTTCCTAACTATGGCTACACCTTC; d_call: -; clone_size: -; j_call: TRBJ1-2; v_call: TRBV2
cdr3_aa: CASSSLGREYEQYF; cdr3_nt: TGTGCCAGCAGCTCTCTCGGCAGGGAATACGAGCAGTACTTC; d_call: -; clone_size: -; j_call: TRBJ2-7; v_call: TRBV7-9
cdr3_aa: CASSLAGSNYGYTF; cdr3_nt: TGTGCCAGCAGTCTTGCAGGGTCCAATTATGGCTACACCTTC; d_call: -; clone_size: -; j_call: TRBJ1-2; v_call: TRBV6-5
cdr3_aa: CASRRQDLNTEAFF; cdr3_nt: TGTGCCAGCAGGCGACAGGACCTCAACACTGAAGCTTTCTTT; d_call: -; clone_size: -; j_call: TRBJ1-1; v_call: TRBV27
cdr3_aa: CASSEGTGWNSPLHF; cdr3_nt: TGTGCCAGCAGCGAAGGGACAGGGTGGAATTCACCCCTCCACTTT; d_call: TRBD1; clone_size: -; j_call: TRBJ1-6; v_call: TRBV5-5
cdr3_aa: CATSSGESYSYNEQFF; cdr3_nt: TGTGCCACCAGTTCGGGGGAGAGCTACTCCTACAATGAGCAGTTCTTC; d_call: -; clone_size: -; j_call: TRBJ2-1; v_call: TRBV24-1
cdr3_aa: CASSLGPGNEQFF; cdr3_nt: TGTGCCAGCAGCTTGGGTCCGGGAAATGAGCAGTTCTTC; d_call: -; clone_size: -; j_call: TRBJ2-1; v_call: TRBV5-4
cdr3_aa: CASRKSAGIQNTEAFF; cdr3_nt: TGTGCCAGCAGGAAAAGCGCAGGGATCCAGAACACTGAAGCTTTCTTT; d_call: -; clone_size: -; j_call: TRBJ1-1; v_call: TRBV7-2
cdr3_aa: CASSIGGTGQPQHF; cdr3_nt: TGTGCCAGTAGTATTGGGGGGACGGGGCAGCCCCAGCATTTT; d_call: -; clone_size: -; j_call: TRBJ1-5; v_call: TRBV19
cdr3_aa: CASSPASTVSSGANVLTF; cdr3_nt: TGTGCCAGCTCACCAGCGTCGACAGTAAGCTCTGGGGCCAACGTCCTGACTTTC; d_call: -; clone_size: -; j_call: TRBJ2-6; v_call: TRBV18
cdr3_aa: CAGREKGYKDGYTF; cdr3_nt: TGTGCCGGCAGGGAAAAGGGGTATAAGGATGGCTACACCTTC; d_call: -; clone_size: -; j_call: TRBJ1-2; v_call: TRBV19
cdr3_aa: CASSLGAGSNEQFF; cdr3_nt: TGTGCCAGCAGCTTGGGAGCGGGGTCTAATGAGCAGTTCTTC; d_call: TRBD2; clone_size: -; j_call: TRBJ2-1; v_call: TRBV7-3
cdr3_aa: CASSPRGLDEKLFF; cdr3_nt: TGCGCCAGCAGCCCCAGGGGGCTCGACGAAAAACTGTTTTTT; d_call: TRBD1; clone_size: -; j_call: TRBJ1-4; v_call: TRBV23-1
cdr3_aa: CASSIGLGYTF; cdr3_nt: TGTGCCAGCAGCATCGGACTTGGCTACACCTTC; d_call: -; clone_size: -; j_call: TRBJ1-2; v_call: TRBV9
cdr3_aa: CASSYSLAGSYEQYF; cdr3_nt: TGTGCCAGCAGTTACTCACTAGCGGGTTCCTACGAGCAGTACTTC; d_call: TRBD2; clone_size: once; j_call: TRBJ2-7; v_call: TRBV6-5
cdr3_aa: CASSLLAGRGGDQPQHF; cdr3_nt: TGTGCCAGCAGCCTACTGGCAGGGCGAGGAGGGGATCAGCCCCAGCATTTT; d_call: -; clone_size: -; j_call: TRBJ1-5; v_call: TRBV2